This is a list of T cell receptor beta chains from one sample in a study of blood T cell repertoires in COVID-19. The method was immunoSEQ multiplex PCR; TCRdb's version includes in-frame clones alone and lacks a portion of them. The table shows tens of thousands of clones, with about 83% occurring only once. The source material was peripheral blood. The receptors shown here come from a man aged 60-69 years with acute or convalescent COVID-19. CDR3s include the opening cysteine and the closing phenylalanine or tryptophan. Each record gives: V gene, CDR3 length, clone size, D gene, J gene, CDR3 DNA, CDR3 protein. The D gene is left open where the match is weak. Some rows have no size entry. The others give once, few or many, or a class for an expanded clone.

>TRBV12-3/TRBV12-4|13|-|TRBD1|TRBJ1-2
TGTGCCAGCAGTCCGTTGACAGGGAATGGCTACACCTTC
CASSPLTGNGYTF
>TRBV30|14|once|TRBD1|TRBJ2-7
TGTGCCTGGAGCCGAAGAGACAGGGGCTACGAGCAGTACTTC
CAWSRRDRGYEQYF
>TRBV4-3|16|many|TRBD2|TRBJ2-1
TGCGCCAGCAGCCAAGACCGCAGCGGGGGATACAATGAGCAGTTCTTC
CASSQDRSGGYNEQFF
>TRBV27|17|-|TRBD1|TRBJ1-6
TGTGCCAGCAGTCTTGGGGGGCAGGGGGCTCCAAATTCACCCCTCCACTTT
CASSLGGQGAPNSPLHF
>TRBV7-8|15|-|TRBD2|TRBJ2-7
TGTGCCAGCAGCCCGACTAGCGGGGGGGTAGGGGAGCAGTACTTC
CASSPTSGGVGEQYF
>TRBV6-5|15|-|TRBD2|TRBJ2-5
TGTGCCAGCAGCGCAATCCCGGGACTACAAGAGACCCAGTACTTC
CASSAIPGLQETQYF
>TRBV18|13|-|-|TRBJ1-1
TGTGCCAGCTCACCCGGCCAGGGGTTTGCAGCTTTCTTT
CASSPGQGFAAFF
>TRBV10-2|12|-|TRBD1|TRBJ2-7
TGCGCCAGCCTGGACAGGGAAAGCGAGCAGTACTTC
CASLDRESEQYF
>TRBV5-1|14|-|-|TRBJ1-1
TGCGCCAGCAGCTTGGTAGGGCAGGGTACTGAAGCTTTCTTT
CASSLVGQGTEAFF
>TRBV7-2|14|-|-|TRBJ2-5
TGTGCCAGCAGCTTAGTGGCCTCCGAGGGGACCCAGTACTTC
CASSLVASEGTQYF
>TRBV4-2|14|-|-|TRBJ1-5
TGTGCCAGCAGCCAAGCTGAGGTAAATCAGCCCCAGCATTTT
CASSQAEVNQPQHF
>TRBV30|13|once|-|TRBJ2-1
TGTGCCTGGAGTGTTACTACCTACAATGAGCAGTTCTTC
CAWSVTTYNEQFF
>TRBV30|13|-|-|TRBJ1-5
TGTGCCTGGAGCGAGGGCAGGTTCAGCCCCAGCATCTTT
CAWSEGRFSPSIF
>TRBV5-8|16|-|TRBD1|TRBJ1-2
TGTGCCAGCAGCTTATTGACAGGGTCATCTAACTATGGCTACACCTTC
CASSLLTGSSNYGYTF
>TRBV19|15|once|TRBD1|TRBJ1-1
TGTGCCAGTAGTATATATGGGACAGGGGACACTGAAGCTTTCTTT
CASSIYGTGDTEAFF
>TRBV10-2|16|-|TRBD2|TRBJ2-1
TGCGCCAGCAGCGAGACTAGCGGGGGGTCTTACAATGAGCAGTTCTTC
CASSETSGGSYNEQFF
>TRBV5-8|15|-|-|TRBJ2-3
TGTGCCAGCAGCTTGGTCCGTCAGCAGGCAGATACGCAGTATTTT
CASSLVRQQADTQYF
>TRBV7-6|13|-|-|TRBJ1-1
TGTGCCAGCAGCTTAGAACAGAACACTGAAGCTTTCTTT
CASSLEQNTEAFF
>TRBV5-4|15|-|-|TRBJ2-2
TGTGCCACCAGATGGCAGGAACAATTCACCGGGGAGCTGTTTTTT
CATRWQEQFTGELFF
>TRBV10-2|11|-|-|TRBJ2-7
TGCGCCGGGGGGGGGCTCGACGAGCAGTACTTC
CAGGGLDEQYF
>TRBV15|14|-|-|TRBJ1-3
TGTGCCACCAGCAGAGGGAGCTCTGGAAACACCATATATTTT
CATSRGSSGNTIYF
>TRBV2|11|-|-|TRBJ2-2
TGTGCCAGCACGCGGGCCGGGGAGCTGTTTTTT
CASTRAGELFF
>TRBV7-2|14|-|-|TRBJ2-2
TGTGCCAGCAGCTTTGAGGGCATGGGCGGGGAGCTGTTTTTT
CASSFEGMGGELFF
>TRBV15|16|once|TRBD2|TRBJ2-7
TGTGCCACCAGCAGAGGGTCGGGGGGTTCCAGGTACGAGCAGTACTTC
CATSRGSGGSRYEQYF
>TRBV5-5|15|once|TRBD1|TRBJ1-2
TGTGCCAGCAGCTTGGGGGGACAGGTGCACTATGGCTACACCTTC
CASSLGGQVHYGYTF
>TRBV6-5|13|-|TRBD1|TRBJ1-4
TGTGCCAGCAGTAGGGACAGGGTCGCGAAACTGTTTTTT
CASSRDRVAKLFF
>TRBV7-2|14|-|-|TRBJ1-5
TGTGCCAGCAGCTCGCGGACAAACAATCAGCCCCAGCATTTT
CASSSRTNNQPQHF
>TRBV5-6|16|-|TRBD1|TRBJ2-7
TGTGCCAGCAGCATGGGACAGGGGGCCCTGGTATACGAGCAGTACTTC
CASSMGQGALVYEQYF
>TRBV29-1|13|-|-|TRBJ2-5
TGCAGCGCCATTCGGGGGTCCCAAGAGACCCAGTACTTC
CSAIRGSQETQYF
>TRBV5-6|13|-|-|TRBJ2-7
TGTGCCAGCAGCCTACCCGGGTTCTACGAGCAGTACTTC
CASSLPGFYEQYF
>TRBV10-2|15|-|-|TRBJ1-1
TGCGCCAGCAGTGGGCCTATAAGTTCGGGGGTGGGAGCTTTCTTT
CASSGPISSGVGAFF
>TRBV25-1|16|-|TRBD1|TRBJ1-1
TGTGCCAGCAGTGAAACAGGGGCAGGCATGAACACTGAAGCTTTCTTT
CASSETGAGMNTEAFF
>TRBV19|15|-|-|TRBJ1-6
TGTGCCAGTAGTATACTCGGGGATACCCGCTCACCCCTCCACTTT
CASSILGDTRSPLHF
>TRBV27|14|-|-|TRBJ1-5
TGTGCCAGCAGTGCAAGGGGTGGCAATCAGCCCCAGCATTTT
CASSARGGNQPQHF
>TRBV6-2/TRBV6-3|15|-|-|TRBJ1-2
TGTGCCAGCAGTTACATCGGGTTAACTAACTATGGCTACACCTTC
CASSYIGLTNYGYTF
>TRBV24-1|14|-|TRBD1|TRBJ1-5
TGTGCCACCAGTGATTATACAGGGGTCCAGCCCCAGCATTTT
CATSDYTGVQPQHF
>TRBV7-2|14|-|TRBD1|TRBJ2-7
TGTGCCAGCAGCTATCCAGGGGGTGATTACGAGCAGTACTTC
CASSYPGGDYEQYF
>TRBV19|19|-|-|TRBJ1-2
TGTGCCAGTAGTATAAATCCCGGGACATCTTCTTCACGACCTAGGGGCTACACCTTC
CASSINPGTSSSRPRGYTF
>TRBV6-4|15|-|-|TRBJ2-5
TGTGCCAGCAAGGCGGCAGAGCCGTACCAAGAGACCCAGTACTTC
CASKAAEPYQETQYF
>TRBV7-2|15|-|-|TRBJ1-3
TGTGCCAGCAGCCTCGCCCAGGGGTCTGGAAACACCATATATTTT
CASSLAQGSGNTIYF
>TRBV18|15|-|-|TRBJ1-6
TGTGCCAGCTCACCCGCGGGGTTCGGTAATTCACCCCTCCACTTT
CASSPAGFGNSPLHF
>TRBV9|16|once|TRBD1|TRBJ2-5
TGTGCCAGCAGCGCCCAACCGACAGGGGGCAAAGAGACCCAGTACTTC
CASSAQPTGGKETQYF
>TRBV5-6|12|many|-|TRBJ2-7
TGTGCCAGCAGCTTAAATCGCGGGCACCCGTACTTC
CASSLNRGHPYF
>TRBV2|14|-|-|TRBJ2-1
TGTGCCAGCAGTGAAAGGCGGGGAGTAAATGAGCAGTTCTTC
CASSERRGVNEQFF
>TRBV6-4|15|-|TRBD2|TRBJ2-2
TGTGCCAGCAGGCCTAGCGGGGGGAACACCGGGGAGCTGTTTTTT
CASRPSGGNTGELFF
>TRBV19|14|-|-|TRBJ2-1
TGTGCCAGTAGCATCAGGACTTCCGACAATGAGCAGTTCTTC
CASSIRTSDNEQFF
>TRBV19|14|-|TRBD1|TRBJ1-1
TGTGCCAGTAGCCCGCAGGGGGCAAACACTGAAGCTTTCTTT
CASSPQGANTEAFF
>TRBV10-3|16|-|TRBD1|TRBJ1-1
TGTGCCATCAGGGAAGACAGGGGGCACATTTGGACTGAAGCTTTCTTT
CAIREDRGHIWTEAFF
>TRBV5-8|12|-|-|TRBJ1-5
TGTGCCAGCAGACGGGAGGCAGGCATTTCCCATTTT
CASRREAGISHF
>TRBV5-1|16|-|TRBD1|TRBJ1-6
TGCGCCAGCAGCGGGGGACAGAGCTCCTATAATTCACCCCTCCACTTT
CASSGGQSSYNSPLHF